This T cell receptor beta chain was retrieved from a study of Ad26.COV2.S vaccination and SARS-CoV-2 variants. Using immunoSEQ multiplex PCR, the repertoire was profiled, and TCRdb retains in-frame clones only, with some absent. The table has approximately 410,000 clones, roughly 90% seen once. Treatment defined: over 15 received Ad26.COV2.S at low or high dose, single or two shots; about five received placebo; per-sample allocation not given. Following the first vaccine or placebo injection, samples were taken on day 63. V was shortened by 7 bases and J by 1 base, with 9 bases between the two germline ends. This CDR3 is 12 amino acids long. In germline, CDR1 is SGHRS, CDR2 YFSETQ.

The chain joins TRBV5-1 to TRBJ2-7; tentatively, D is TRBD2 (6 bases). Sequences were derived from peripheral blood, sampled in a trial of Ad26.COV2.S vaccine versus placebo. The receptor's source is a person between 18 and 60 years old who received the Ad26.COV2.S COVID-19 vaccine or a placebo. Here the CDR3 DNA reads TGCGCCAGCCGGGGGACTTCCTACGAGCAGTACTTC. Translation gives CASRGTSYEQYF.